This T cell receptor (beta chain) was obtained from a study of response to subunit inactivated influenza vaccine. Broader study findings: With each seasonal influenza vaccination, the authors suggested, few new T cells are recruited.

TCRdb reprocessed the RT-PCR reads with MiXCR, giving one entry per CDR3 protein. The sample has 600,000 to 850,000 distinct CDR3 sequences, around 15% seen once; the top ten hold roughly 7.2%. The CDR3 has 17 amino acids. Germline V gives CDR1 SGHRS, CDR2 YFSETQ. Trimming removed 4 bases from V and 7 bases from J; junction bases left unmatched: 17. About this clonotype: Its specificity is not known.

The chain joins TRBV5-1 to TRBJ2-1; 7 bases map to TRBD2. Sequenced material: PBMCs from blood, taken 14 to 15 days before vaccination. The receptor was derived from a man aged 50 to 59 who received an inactivated influenza vaccine. The CDR3 here is CASSLLFGGGSKNEQFF. The CDR3, as DNA: TGCGCCAGCAGCCTCCTTTTTGGGGGGGGATCTAAGAATGAGCAGTTCTTC.